This T cell receptor (beta chain) appears in the sequencing data of a study of Ad26.COV2.S vaccination and SARS-CoV-2 variants. Treatment: some 20 received Ad26.COV2.S at low or high dose, single or two shots; five or six received placebo; per-sample allocation not given. Sample collection was performed on day 63 after the first vaccine or placebo injection. Assay used: immunoSEQ multiplex PCR; TCRdb lists only in-frame clones, some missing. The table shows over 350,000 clones, with about 88% occurring only once. Details on this clone: Its target is unknown.

Notes on the study in general: Greater spike-specific TCR breadth was seen in vaccine recipients than in placebo recipients. It is possible that the TCR breadth and depth analyses underestimated the total T cell responses.

This CDR3 spans 14 amino acids. Trimming removed 2 bases from V and 6 bases from J; junction bases left unmatched: 3. Germline CDR1 SGDLS, CDR2 YYNGEE. Source: peripheral blood, taken in a trial of Ad26.COV2.S vaccine versus placebo. This clonotype originated in a person between 18 and 65 years old who received the Ad26.COV2.S COVID-19 vaccine or a placebo. The chain joins TRBV9 to TRBJ2-1, with TRBD1 matching over 9 bases. This chain's CDR3 is CASSVGTGTNEQFF. DNA for the CDR3: TGTGCCAGCAGCGTGGGGACAGGGACCAATGAGCAGTTCTTC.